The sequence of this T cell receptor beta chain was determined in a study of T cell responses to AZD1222 COVID-19 vaccine. The study, taken as a whole, reports: The study found Spike-specific TCR breadth and depth rose after two AZD1222 doses. Repertoires were obtained only post-peak T cell response.

The V gene end was trimmed by 3 bases and the J gene end by 4 bases; junction bases not matched to a gene: 6. Per germline, CDR1 MRHNA and CDR2 SNTAGT. This CDR3 spans 15 amino acids. Method: immunoSEQ multiplex PCR; TCRdb's copy keeps in-frame clones and lacks some. The sample holds about 110,000 clones, about 90% seen once. A word on this clone: The antigen is not known.

J is TRBJ2-1 and V is TRBV6-4, with 7 positions matching TRBD2. Sequences were derived from peripheral blood, sampled on day 0 of AZD1222 vaccination. The sequence was collected from an adult in good health. CDR3 region: CASSEGGSGYNEQFF. CDR3 coding DNA: TGTGCCAGCAGTGAAGGCGGGAGCGGATACAATGAGCAGTTCTTC.